Described below is a single T cell receptor beta chain sequence and its context. This specimen belongs to a study of shared clonotypes between healthy human individuals. On the study more broadly: Samples came from two female and a few male donors aged 18 to 49. CD4 naive and memory got three plates each, CD8 naive two, CD8 memory one.

It was at deep level that the assay was run. The method was immunoSEQ multiplex PCR; TCRdb's version includes in-frame clones alone and lacks a portion of them. The sample gives hundreds of thousands of clones, approximately 73% of which show up once; around 2% is in the top ten. The sequenced sample consisted of memory CD4+ T cells sorted from blood. Subset indicated: CD45RA-negative fraction. This TCR came from a woman younger than 45 in good health.

The CDR3 here is CSVESRGLRGTQYF. CDR3 bases: TGCAGCGTTGAATCCAGGGGGCTTCGAGGGACCCAGTACTTC. The chain has TRBV29-1 and TRBJ2-5; 8 bases line up with TRBD1. The germline CDR1 and CDR2 sequences are SQVTM and ANQGSEA. This CDR3 has 14 amino acids. Losses at the gene ends were 2 bases for V and 7 bases for J; bases not matched to a gene: 9. Full variable domain (missing parts from reference TRBV29-1 and TRBJ2-5): SAVISQKPSRDICQRGTSLTIQCQVDSQVTMMFWYRQQPGQSLTLIATANQGSEATYESGFVIDKFPISRPNLTFSTLTVSNMSPEDSSIYLCSVESRGLRGTQYFGPGTRLLVL.